Listed below are T cell receptor beta chains from one sample, sequenced in a study of blood T cells in healthy people across ages. TCRdb analysed the 5' RACE reads with MiXCR anew, one entry per CDR3 protein. Here the sample spans 600,000 to 800,000 distinct CDR3 sequences, 21% being singletons. Sample: blood. These TCRs come from a man in his sixties or seventies in good health. The conserved cysteine and the conserved F or W are not part of the CDR3 here. Clone size is not always given. Where it is, it says once, few, many or a class for expanded clones.

j_call | v_call | clone_size | cdr3_aa
TRBJ2-7 | TRBV5-1 | NA | ASSLAGRSGQY
TRBJ1-1 | TRBV4-2 | few | ASGPGAFGTF
NA | TRBV7-8 | NA | ASSLGTSADEQY
NA | TRBV7-2 | many | ASSLILGDGTFSYEQY
TRBJ2-3 | TRBV20-1 | NA | SAIPPGYTDTQY
TRBJ2-7 | TRBV4-1 | few | ASSQVGSGSLEY
TRBJ2-5 | TRBV18 | many | ASSPPWLAENQETQY
TRBJ2-7 | TRBV20-1 | NA | SAGTTKQAYEQY
TRBJ2-2 | TRBV5-1 | few | ANSLETGGLF
TRBJ1-3 | TRBV6-6 | NA | ASTPVGKGGNTIY
TRBJ2-2 | TRBV6-6 | few | ASSYSGANTGELF
TRBJ2-5 | TRBV3-1 | NA | ASSQDLLQGVNTF
TRBJ2-6 | TRBV4-1 | NA | ASSQDLLSGANVLT
TRBJ2-7 | TRBV5-6 | NA | ASSLTGDLVQY
TRBJ1-1 | TRBV5-1 | NA | ASSSRVGGTNAEAF
TRBJ2-1 | TRBV12-3/TRBV12-4 | NA | ASRPLRWAYNEQF
TRBJ1-4 | TRBV20-1 | few | SARRPGGGEKLF
TRBJ2-4 | TRBV12-3/TRBV12-4 | few | ASSPPGLNIQY
TRBJ2-3 | TRBV4-3 | NA | ASSQEVTREGTDTQY
TRBJ2-5 | TRBV20-1 | NA | SARRAGEGETQY
TRBJ2-3 | TRBV2 | NA | ASARGLSTDTQY
TRBJ1-2 | TRBV29-1 | few | SVAGTGGFGYT
TRBJ2-3 | TRBV7-9 | NA | ASSWTSGDTQY